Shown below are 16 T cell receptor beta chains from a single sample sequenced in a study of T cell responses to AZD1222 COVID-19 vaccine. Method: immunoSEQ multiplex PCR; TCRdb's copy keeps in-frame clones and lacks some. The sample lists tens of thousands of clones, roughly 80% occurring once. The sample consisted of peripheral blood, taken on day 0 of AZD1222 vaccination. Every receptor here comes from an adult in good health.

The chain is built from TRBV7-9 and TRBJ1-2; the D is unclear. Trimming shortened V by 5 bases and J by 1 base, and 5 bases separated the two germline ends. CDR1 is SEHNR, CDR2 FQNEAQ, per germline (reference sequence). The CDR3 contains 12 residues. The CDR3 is CASSPHNYGYTF. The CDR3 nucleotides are TGTGCCAGCAGCCCCCATAACTATGGCTACACCTTC. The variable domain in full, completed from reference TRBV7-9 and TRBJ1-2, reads DTGVSQNPRHKITKRGQNVTFRCDPISEHNRLYWYRQTLGQGPEFLTYFQNEAQLEKSRLLSDRFSAERPKGSFSTLEIQRTEQGDSAMYLCASSPHNYGYTFGSGTRLTVV.

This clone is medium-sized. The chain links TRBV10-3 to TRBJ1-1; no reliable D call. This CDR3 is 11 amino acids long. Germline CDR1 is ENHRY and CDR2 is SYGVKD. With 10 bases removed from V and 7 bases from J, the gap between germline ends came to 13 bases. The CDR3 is CATSVRSEAFF. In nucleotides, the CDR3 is TGTGCCACCTCTGTACGGAGTGAAGCTTTCTTT.

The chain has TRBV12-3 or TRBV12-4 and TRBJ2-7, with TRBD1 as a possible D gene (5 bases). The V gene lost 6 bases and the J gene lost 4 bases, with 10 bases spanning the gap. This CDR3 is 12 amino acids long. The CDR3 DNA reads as TGTGCCAGCAGCCCCGACAGTTACGAGCAGTACTTC. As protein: CASSPDSYEQYF.

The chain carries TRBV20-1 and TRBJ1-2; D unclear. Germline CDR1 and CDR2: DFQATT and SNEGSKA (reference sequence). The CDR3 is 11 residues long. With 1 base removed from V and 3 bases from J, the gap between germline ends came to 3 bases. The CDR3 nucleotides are TGCAGTGCTAGAGTGGACTATGGCTACACCTTC. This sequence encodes CSARVDYGYTF.

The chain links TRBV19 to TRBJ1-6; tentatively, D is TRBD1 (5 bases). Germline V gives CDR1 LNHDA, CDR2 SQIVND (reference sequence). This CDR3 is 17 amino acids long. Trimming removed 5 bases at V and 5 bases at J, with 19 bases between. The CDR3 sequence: CASSPTRDWANNSPLHF. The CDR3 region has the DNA TGTGCCAGTAGTCCGACCCGGGACTGGGCGAATAATTCACCCCTCCACTTT.

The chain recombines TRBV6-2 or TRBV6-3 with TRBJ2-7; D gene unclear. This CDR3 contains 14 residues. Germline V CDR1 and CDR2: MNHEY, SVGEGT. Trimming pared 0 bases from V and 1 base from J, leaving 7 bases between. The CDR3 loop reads CASSYSMGSYEQYF. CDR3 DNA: TGTGCCAGCAGTTACTCGATGGGATCCTACGAGCAGTACTTC.

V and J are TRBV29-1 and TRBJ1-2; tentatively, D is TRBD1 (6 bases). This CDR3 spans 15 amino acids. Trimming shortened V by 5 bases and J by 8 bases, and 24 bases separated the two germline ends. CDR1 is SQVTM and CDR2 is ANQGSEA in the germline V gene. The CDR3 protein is CSVTSLGRGHGGYTF. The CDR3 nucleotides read TGCAGCGTTACCAGCCTCGGCAGGGGCCATGGGGGCTACACCTTC. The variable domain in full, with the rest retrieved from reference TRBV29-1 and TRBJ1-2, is SAVISQKPSRDICQRGTSLTIQCQVDSQVTMMFWYRQQPGQSLTLIATANQGSEATYESGFVIDKFPISRPNLTFSTLTVSNMSPEDSSIYLCSVTSLGRGHGGYTFGSGTRLTVV.

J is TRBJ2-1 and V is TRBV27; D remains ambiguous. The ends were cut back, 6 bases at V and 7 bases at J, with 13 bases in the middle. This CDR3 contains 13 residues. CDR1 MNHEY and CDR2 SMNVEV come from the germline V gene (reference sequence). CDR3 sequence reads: CASSPSTWNEQFF. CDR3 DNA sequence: TGTGCCAGCAGCCCTTCCACGTGGAATGAGCAGTTCTTC.

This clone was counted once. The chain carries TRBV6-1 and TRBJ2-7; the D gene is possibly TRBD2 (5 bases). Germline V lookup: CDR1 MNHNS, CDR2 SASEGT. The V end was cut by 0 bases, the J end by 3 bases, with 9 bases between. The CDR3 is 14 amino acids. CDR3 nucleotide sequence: TGTGCCAGCAGTGAAGCGCTGGCGGGCTACGAGCAGTACTTC. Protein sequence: CASSEALAGYEQYF.

The CDR3 here is CASSYSGQGPQYF. CDR3 sequence (DNA): TGTGCCAGCAGCTATTCAGGACAGGGACCGCAGTACTTC. This rearrangement joins TRBV5-6 to TRBJ2-7; 8 bases agree with TRBD1. Trimming at V came to 3 bases and at J to 9 bases, leaving 8 bases not matched to a gene. CDR1 and CDR2 from the germline V gene are SGHDT and YYEEEE. The CDR3 extends over 13 amino acids.

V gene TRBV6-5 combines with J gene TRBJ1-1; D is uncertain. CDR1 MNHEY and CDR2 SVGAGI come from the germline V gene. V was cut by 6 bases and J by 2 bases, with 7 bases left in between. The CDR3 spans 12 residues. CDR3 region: CASRRGNTEAFF. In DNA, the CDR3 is TGTGCCAGCAGGAGAGGTAACACTGAAGCTTTCTTT.

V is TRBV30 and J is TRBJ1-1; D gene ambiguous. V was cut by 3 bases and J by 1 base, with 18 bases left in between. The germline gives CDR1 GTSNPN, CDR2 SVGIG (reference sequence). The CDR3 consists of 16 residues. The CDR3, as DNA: TGTGCCTGGAGCTTTCTACCGGGATTTACGAACACTGAAGCTTTCTTT. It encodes CAWSFLPGFTNTEAFF. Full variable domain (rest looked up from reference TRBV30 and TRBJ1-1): SQTIHQWPATLVQPVGSPLSLECTVEGTSNPNLYWYRQAAGRGLQLLFYSVGIGQISSEVPQNLSASRPQDRQFILSSKKLLLSDSGFYLCAWSFLPGFTNTEAFFGQGTRLTVV.

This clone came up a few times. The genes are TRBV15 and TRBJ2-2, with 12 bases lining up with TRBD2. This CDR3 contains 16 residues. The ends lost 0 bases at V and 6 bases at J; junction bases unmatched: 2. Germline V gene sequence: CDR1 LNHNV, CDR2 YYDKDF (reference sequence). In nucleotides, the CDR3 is TGTGCCACCAGCAGAGATCTAGCGGGAGGGCCCGGGGAGCTGTTTTTT. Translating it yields CATSRDLAGGPGELFF.

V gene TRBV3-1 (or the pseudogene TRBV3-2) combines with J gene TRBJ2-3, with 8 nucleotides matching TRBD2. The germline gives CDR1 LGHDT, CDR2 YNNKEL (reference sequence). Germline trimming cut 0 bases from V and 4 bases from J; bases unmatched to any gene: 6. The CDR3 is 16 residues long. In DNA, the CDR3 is TGTGCCAGCAGCCAAGAAGCCAGCGGGAGCTCAGATACGCAGTATTTT. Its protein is CASSQEASGSSDTQYF.

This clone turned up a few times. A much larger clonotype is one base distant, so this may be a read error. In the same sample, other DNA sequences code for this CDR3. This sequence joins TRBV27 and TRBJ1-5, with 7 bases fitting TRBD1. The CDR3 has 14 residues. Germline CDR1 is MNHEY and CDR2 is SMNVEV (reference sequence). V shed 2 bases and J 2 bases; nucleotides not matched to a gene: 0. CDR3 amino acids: CASSLQGGNQPQHF. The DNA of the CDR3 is TGTGCCAGCAGTTTACAGGGGGGCAATCAGCCCCAGCATTTT.

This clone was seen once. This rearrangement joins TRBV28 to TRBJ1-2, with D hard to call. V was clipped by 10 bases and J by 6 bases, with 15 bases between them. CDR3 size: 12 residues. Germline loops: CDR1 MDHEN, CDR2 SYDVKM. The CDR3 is CATLNAGNGYTF. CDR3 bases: TGTGCCACCCTAAACGCCGGGAATGGCTACACCTTC.